The entry below describes one T cell receptor beta chain. Deletions cut 3 bases from V and 3 bases from J, with 20 bases between. Germline V gene sequence: CDR1 MGHRA, CDR2 YSYEKL. The CDR3 runs 18 residues. Original processing methods: Nucleated cell number was recorded as an estimate derived from reference gene primer amplification. Some clones are missing from TCRdb's copy, which holds only in-frame ones; the method was immunoSEQ multiplex PCR. V, J and clone size are taken as reported in that table, and D and trimming were inferred from the DNA itself. There are around 16,000 clones in the sample; under 85% occur only once, and 30% to 35% lies in the top ten. This entry belongs to a study of blood T cell repertoires in COVID-19.

Source material: peripheral blood. The TCR was taken from a man aged 70 or older with active or convalescent COVID-19. This sequence joins TRBV4-1 and TRBJ1-4; D gene unclear. The CDR3: CASSQNYGVSEANEKLFF. The CDR3 DNA reads as TGCGCCAGCAGCCAGAATTACGGGGTCTCGGAGGCTAATGAAAAACTGTTTTTT.